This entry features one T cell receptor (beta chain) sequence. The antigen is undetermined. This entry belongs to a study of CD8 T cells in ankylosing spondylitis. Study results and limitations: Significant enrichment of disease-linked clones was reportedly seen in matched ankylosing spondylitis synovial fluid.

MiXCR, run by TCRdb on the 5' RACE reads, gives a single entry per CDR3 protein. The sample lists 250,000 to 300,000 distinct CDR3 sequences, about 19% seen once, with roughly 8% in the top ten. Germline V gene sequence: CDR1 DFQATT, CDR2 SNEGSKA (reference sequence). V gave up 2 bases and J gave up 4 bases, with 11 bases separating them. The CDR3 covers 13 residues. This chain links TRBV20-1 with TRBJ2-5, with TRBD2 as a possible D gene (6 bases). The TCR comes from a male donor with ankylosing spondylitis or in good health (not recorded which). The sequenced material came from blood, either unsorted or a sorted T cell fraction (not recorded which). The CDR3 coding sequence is TGCAGTGCTAGACGGGACTGGGGAGAGACCCAGTACTTC. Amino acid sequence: CSARRDWGETQYF.